This TCR beta chain was recorded in a study of technical replicates of blood from a few donors. The V gene's germline CDR1 is SGHRS and CDR2 YFSETQ. Trimming removed 1 base at V and 1 base at J, with 11 bases between. The CDR3 contains 15 residues. The assay was immunoSEQ multiplex PCR, and TCRdb's table has in-frame clones only and misses some. This table has tens of thousands of clones, roughly 92% appearing once. This clonotype was sampled from a human donor in good health. The sequenced sample consisted of T cells isolated from PBMCs. This chain joins TRBV5-1 and TRBJ1-1; D remains ambiguous. DNA of the CDR3: TGCGCCAGCAGCTTGTCTAGCATAAAGAACACTGAAGCTTTCTTT. This codes for CASSLSSIKNTEAFF.